What follows describes a single T cell receptor (beta chain). As yet, its antigen is unknown. This record comes from a study of CD8+ T cells in alopecia areata. The CDR3 sequence is 15 residues long. Germline values: CDR1 SGHVS, CDR2 FQNEAQ. V lost 2 bases to trimming and J lost 5 bases, with 12 bases between them. Study observations and caveats: Scalp samples also yield sequences of resident alphabeta T cells from normal skin.

Sequencing templates came from extracted RNA that was reverse transcribed into cDNA. Profiling relied on immunoSEQ multiplex PCR, and the TCRdb table lists in-frame clones only, not all of them. The data hold around 100,000 clones, with approximately 52% observed a single time. The sequence came from a human donor in good health. The V gene is TRBV7-8, the J gene TRBJ2-2; D call uncertain. The sequencing sample was made of CD4+ T cells sorted from blood. CDR3 in amino acids: CASSLPPARTGELFF. CDR3 nucleotide sequence: TGTGCCAGCAGCTTACCCCCCGCCAGGACCGGGGAGCTGTTTTTT.